This T cell receptor beta chain originates from a study of long-term antiretroviral therapy in people with HIV (dated by TCRdb to 2022 to 2024). Study-wide context: The earliest samples were collected roughly a decade before the 2015 WHO recommendation for immediate ART, at a time when ART was usually postponed until CD4 counts fell. Whether ART initiation and durable HIV suppression were associated with changes in peripheral blood TRB repertoire composition and diversity was tested in a retrospective serial study. A total of under 250 cryopreserved PBMC samples were contributed to the cohort by 30 adults with confirmed HIV infection, with samples collected serially over a mean of 6 years (range 1-12). Among the approximately 30 participants with HIV, over nine were female. No cross-contamination during QIAcube processing turned up in test extractions that ran a monoclonal T-cell line alongside 25 to 35 polyclonal samples. Broader findings and caveats from the paper: Expanded TRB clones identified before ART initiation dominated the repertoire across all time points, though the dominance fluctuated and decreased in many PLHIV after ART. Inferences about post-ART repertoire changes were limited because no data were available on ART adherence, viral resistance or therapy changes. Because pre-ART samples had limited cell numbers, unsorted PBMC were profiled rather than sorted CD4+ and CD8+ T cells. Owing to limited PBMC availability, only the TCR beta chain was sequenced, without alpha chain pairing. Compared with controls, HIV repertoires had narrower CDR3 length ranges, and the network structure pointed to an antigen-experienced repertoire that shifted only slightly toward naive after ART. Starting ART was linked to a significant rise in TRB diversity, yet even after long-term ART the diversity remained significantly lower than in transplant donor controls. The samples span the years 2004 to 2017, and the ART regimens used may be less effective than current regimens.

Participants were included only if at least one PBMC sample before ART initiation and at least two post-ART samples were available. Treatment was received in the United States of America by all participants with HIV. Cryopreserved samples of about 0.95-11 million PBMC were thawed and washed before DNA extraction. At the time of the earliest PBMC sample, participants with HIV were aged between roughly 20 and 55 years. Per participant, PBMC samples came from 1-4 timepoints prior to ART initiation and 2-8 timepoints following ART initiation, for a median of 7 samples. For every participant, serial HIV viral load, CD4+ T-cell count, ART history and demographic data were obtained. Genomic DNA was extracted from unsorted PBMC with a Qiagen kit on a QIAcube, processed in batches of 12 samples. Sequencing of the TRB variable region was done with the immunoSEQ hsTCRB v3.0 assay at survey level resolution. The targeted TRB sequencing depth was roughly 40,000-50,000 T-cell genomes per sample. An Illumina MiSeq with a v3 150-cycle kit was used to sequence the pooled TRB libraries. From the authors' description of their analysis: Repertoire analysis was run in R within a reproducible Nextflow workflow that covered QC, data transformation and analysis. LymphoSeq2, an R package for exploring AIRR-Seq data, was used to implement custom analyses. A few samples yielding fewer than 5000 total TRB sequences were excluded, leaving 188 analyzed HIV repertoires. Among the approximately 180 HIV repertoires that were kept, around 60 were collected before ART initiation and about 130 were collected after ART initiation. Repertoires were downsampled to 5000 TRB nucleotide sequences, with summary statistics averaged over 100 downsampling iterations. The analysis kept only TRB sequences whose CDR3 regions were at least seven amino acids long. Diversity was assessed using a clonality score derived from Shannon entropy and using the Gini coefficient. Repertoire networks linked the top 5000 CDR3 amino acid sequences whenever two sequences differed by an edit distance of one. For TRB CDR3 amino acid sequences, antigen specificity groups and MHC restriction were predicted with GLIPH2. To flag known associations with CMV, EBV, HIV or tissue antigens, CDR3 amino acid sequences were compared against VDJdb and McPAS-TCR. Pre-ART, post-ART and control groups were compared with Wilcoxon signed-rank tests and Holm-Bonferroni correction. Entries here come from immuneACCESS through TCRdb and include only in-frame sequences with V and J called. Some clones fail to appear in such tables; in the studies checked, an unresolved V gene covers under half of the shortfall, and the cause of the remainder is unknown. From that table come the V and J calls and clone size; the DNA was used to work out D and trimming. This sample has about 18,000 clones in its table, and about four fifths of those were observed once. Around 19% of the sample is in the top ten clones.

In its sample, this clone comes out as medium-sized (0.01 to 0.1%). The antigen it binds to is not known. Base qualities are not at hand, and no much larger clone is one base apart. Trimming at the junction amounts to 10 bases on V and 4 bases on J, and the germline ends lie 8 bases apart. Looking up the germline V gene yields CDR1 MNHNS and CDR2 SASEGT. There are 10 amino acids in the CDR3, from cysteine to phenylalanine inclusive. The sequence is cut down to CDR3 DNA, 30 bases in frame from base 1. The material was unsorted PBMCs, obtained 0.6 years after starting antiretroviral therapy. The source is a woman under 30 with HIV. The V gene is TRBV6-1 and the J gene is TRBJ2-7; the D segment could be TRBD1, given 5 matching bases. The DNA is as follows: TGTGCCATACAGGATTACGAGCAGTACTTC. Translated, this is CAIQDYEQYF.